This is a list of T cell receptor beta chains from one sample in a study of vaccination and CD4 T cells after COVID-19. TCRdb reprocessed the PCR reads with MiXCR, giving one entry per CDR3 protein. The sample has about 6,600 distinct CDR3 sequences, 25% to 35% seen once. No antigen has been identified for these receptors. Input material: CD4+ T cells from blood, cultured in vitro. These receptors came from a human donor in good health. Each CDR3 is given without its conserved first and last residue.

v_gene	j_gene	CDR3aa
TRBV5-8	TRBJ1-2	ASSRGDGSYGYT
TRBV21-1	TRBJ2-7	ARFWDYPYEQY
TRBV20-1	TRBJ1-1	SASNGNTEAF
TRBV7-8	TRBJ2-3	ASSALGTGLTDTQY
TRBV5-8	TRBJ1-1	ASMERNTEAF
TRBV7-6	TRBJ1-1	ASSLRWRTEAF
TRBV24-1	TRBJ1-5	ATSDGGNQPQH
TRBV6-5	TRBJ1-3	ASSYSEEISGNTIY
TRBV11-2	TRBJ1-5	ASRNDREDGPQH
TRBV20-1	TRBJ1-1	SAREAF
TRBV30	TRBJ1-6	AWGQISGKSPLH
TRBV12-3/TRBV12-4	TRBJ1-1	ASSLTGQGTGGAF
TRBV20-1	TRBJ2-7	SANQGSEQY
TRBV7-9	TRBJ1-2	ASSSIYFPAVGNYGYT
TRBV6-4	TRBJ1-5	ASSLGEDQPQH
TRBV6-1	TRBJ2-4	ASSAPTVNIQN
TRBV25-1	TRBJ1-3	ASSRQSAGNTIY
TRBV10-1	TRBJ2-3	ASSFSTDTQY
TRBV5-8	TRBJ1-3	ASSLRGNTIY
TRBV12-3/TRBV12-4	TRBJ2-5	ASSFVRTGRGTQY
TRBV12-3/TRBV12-4	TRBJ1-2	ASSLARTRYGYT
TRBV28	TRBJ1-1	ASRLGTEAF
TRBV7-2	TRBJ2-7	ASSLVRGIYEQY
TRBV21-1	TRBJ1-1	ASSTFQVHLNTEAF
TRBV10-1	TRBJ2-7	ASSDSADSYEQY
TRBV15	TRBJ2-6	ATSRVGPRGANVLT
TRBV19	TRBJ1-2	ASSIAGTEYGYT
TRBV15	TRBJ2-2	ATSRDLSGGNTGELF
TRBV30	TRBJ2-3	AWSWRETDTQY
TRBV2	TRBJ1-1	ASRGTKTEAF
TRBV6-5	TRBJ2-3	ASSSDPAHTDTQY
TRBV7-9	TRBJ1-6	ASSLQNPNSPLH
TRBV6-4	TRBJ1-2	ASSAETGSYGYT
TRBV6-1	TRBJ1-1	ASSAKSTGELNRNTEAF
TRBV6-1	TRBJ1-1	ASSEDPTSSEAF